These 5 T cell receptor beta chains were sequenced from one sample in a study of TIL therapy for anti-PD-1-resistant metastatic lung cancer. The immunoSEQ assay was v3. Only in-frame clones appear in the TCRdb table, and some are missing; sequencing was by immunoSEQ multiplex PCR. The profile shows about 19,000 clones, around 79% of them singletons. Time point reported: pre-treatment sample, taken before nivolumab and TIL therapy. The source was blood, collected at baseline. Receptor source: a person aged 25 to 85 with non-small cell lung cancer.

The V call is TRBV19, the J call TRBJ2-7, with D perhaps TRBD1 (6 bases). Trimming pared 3 bases from V and 1 base from J, leaving 10 bases between. Germline lookup yields CDR1 LNHDA and CDR2 SQIVND (reference sequence). The CDR3 spans 14 residues. For the CDR3, the DNA is TGTGCCAGTAGTATTAACAGGGCTTCCTACGAGCAGTACTTC. The encoded protein is CASSINRASYEQYF.

V is TRBV7-2 and J is TRBJ1-3; D is ambiguous. Germline lookup yields CDR1 SGHTA and CDR2 FQGNSA. V dropped 2 bases and J dropped 0 bases, with 8 bases sitting between them. CDR3 length: 15 amino acids. As DNA, the CDR3 is TGTGCCAGCAGCTTATTGATAACCTCTGGAAACACCATATATTTT. Protein: CASSLLITSGNTIYF. Supplemented by reference TRBV7-2 and TRBJ1-3, the full variable domain reads GAGVSQSPSNKVTEKGKDVELRCDPISGHTALYWYRQSLGQGLEFLIYFQGNSAPDKSGLPSDRFSAERTGGSVSTLTIQRTQQEDSAVYLCASSLLITSGNTIYFGEGSWLTVV.

The rearrangement links TRBV19 to TRBJ2-7; D uncertain. CDR3 length: 11 amino acids. The V and J ends lost 1 base and 5 bases respectively, with 3 bases between them. Germline-derived CDR1 and CDR2 are LNHDA and SQIVND (reference sequence). The CDR3 region is CASSIGNEQYF. The CDR3 bases are TGTGCCAGTAGTATAGGGAACGAGCAGTACTTC.

V usage is TRBV19 and J usage is TRBJ1-5, with a weak D call TRBD1 (6 bases). The CDR3 spans 15 residues. The germline V gene has CDR1 LNHDA and CDR2 SQIVND (reference sequence). V was shortened by 6 bases and J by 2 bases, with 14 bases between the two germline ends. DNA for the CDR3: TGTGCCAGTAGAATCGGGGGCGGACGCAATCAGCCCCAGCATTTT. The encoded protein is CASRIGGGRNQPQHF.

V usage is TRBV5-1 and J usage is TRBJ2-5, with 8 bases that match TRBD2. The germline V gene has CDR1 SGHRS and CDR2 YFSETQ. V shed 6 bases and J 5 bases; nucleotides not matched to a gene: 9. The length of the CDR3 is 14 residues. The DNA of the CDR3 is TGCGCCAGCACCCTGGCGGGGGGCGGCGAGACCCAGTACTTC. Translating it yields CASTLAGGGETQYF.